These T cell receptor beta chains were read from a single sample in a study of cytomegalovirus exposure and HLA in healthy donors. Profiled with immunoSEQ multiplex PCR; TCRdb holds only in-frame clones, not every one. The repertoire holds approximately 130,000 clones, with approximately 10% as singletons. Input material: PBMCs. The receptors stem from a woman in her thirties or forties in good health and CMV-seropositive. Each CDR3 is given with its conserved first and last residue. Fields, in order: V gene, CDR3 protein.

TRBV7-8,CASSFRQGRGNTEAFF
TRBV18,CASSPGTGDYNQPQHF
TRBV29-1,CSVARGTGNTIYF
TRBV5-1,CASSLARGHLYEQYF
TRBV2,CASSGGAGDSYGYTF
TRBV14,CASSLTGNSYEQYF
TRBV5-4,CASSPNTPGNYGYTF
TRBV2,CASSWDRDQPQHF
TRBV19,CASSVIQGAEGYTF
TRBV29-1,CSVPTGSNYGYTF
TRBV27,CASSIRGRSQTQYF
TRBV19,CASSPRTANEKLFF
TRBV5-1,CASSEGAGPDTQYF
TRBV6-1,CASSEGGWNTEAFF
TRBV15,CATSRDQVNTEAFF
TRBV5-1,CASSPTPRGLDEQYF
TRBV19,CASSRARGNTGELFF
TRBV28,CASSLQGASTF
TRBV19,CASSMTTPPKYNEQFF
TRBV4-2,CASSQYRFSGNTIYF
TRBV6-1,CASVQRGGDGYTF
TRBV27,CASSLSRGSGELFF
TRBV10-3,CAISGQLGGENEQFF
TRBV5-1,CASSPTGSLEQYF
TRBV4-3,CASSQDRSRSNGYTF
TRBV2,CASSENRENTEAFF
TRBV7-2,CASGDRTNTGELFF
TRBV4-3,CASSLGGTGSTDTQYF
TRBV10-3,CAISGTSGGTGELFF
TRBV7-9,CASSFRGGGDEKLFF
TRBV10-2,CASSVNLYEQYF
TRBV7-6,CASSLGYGRDTQYF
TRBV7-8,CASSYRAGWGAFF
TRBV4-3,CASSNPGNNSPLHF
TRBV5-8,CASSLEVSTRSSGNTIYF
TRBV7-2,CASSLYVEGARGYTF
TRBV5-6,CASSLYEGATSSPLHF
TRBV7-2,CASSQTGLNTQYF
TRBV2,CASSAGGWGGGELFF
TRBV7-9,CASSTTRDRSSYNSPLHF
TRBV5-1,CASSLSGGWGNTEAFF
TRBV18,CASSPKGGGAYEQYF
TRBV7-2,CASSLAGDYTDTQYF
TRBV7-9,CASSLGQSNQPQHF